This is a list of T cell receptor beta chains from one sample in a study of beta chain features in type 1 diabetes. This table comes from immunoSEQ multiplex PCR, and its TCRdb copy is limited to in-frame clones, with some not included. The sample has around 450,000 clones; over 9.5% are singletons. Sequencing was performed on naive CD4+ T cells from blood. Receptors were obtained from a woman aged 18-35 years in good health. The CDR3 runs from the conserved cysteine through the conserved F or W. Each record gives: clone size, D gene, J gene, V gene, CDR3 length, CDR3 protein, CDR3 DNA. The D gene is left open where the match is weak. Clone size is not always given. Where it is, it says once, few, many or a class for expanded clones.

NA | NA | TRBJ2-5 | TRBV6-5 | 15 | CASSYNPGPSETQYF | TGTGCCAGCAGTTACAATCCCGGGCCGTCGGAGACCCAGTACTTC
NA | TRBD2 | TRBJ2-1 | TRBV19 | 14 | CASSIAGGDNEQFF | TGTGCCAGTAGTATAGCGGGAGGGGACAATGAGCAGTTCTTC
NA | NA | TRBJ1-5 | TRBV18 | 12 | CASSPRNQPQHF | TGTGCCAGCTCACCACGGAACCAGCCCCAGCATTTT
NA | NA | TRBJ1-6 | TRBV7-9 | 15 | CATPEGRSYNSPLHF | TGTGCCACTCCGGAGGGTCGCTCCTATAATTCACCCCTCCACTTT
NA | TRBD1 | TRBJ1-2 | TRBV9 | 16 | CASSERDRVNERGYTF | TGTGCCAGCAGCGAGAGGGACAGGGTGAATGAGCGTGGCTACACCTTC
few | NA | TRBJ2-3 | TRBV30 | 14 | CAWSPDSYTDTQYF | TGTGCCTGGTCACCGGACAGTTACACAGATACGCAGTATTTT
NA | NA | TRBJ2-1 | TRBV7-2 | 12 | CASSLRQNEQFF | TGTGCCAGCAGCCTGAGACAGAATGAGCAGTTCTTC
few | TRBD1 | TRBJ2-5 | TRBV5-1 | 18 | CASSSGDRLPIAQETQYF | TGCGCCAGCAGTTCGGGGGACAGGCTCCCCATCGCCCAAGAGACCCAGTACTTC
NA | NA | TRBJ2-5 | TRBV5-1 | 14 | CASSPINPGETQYF | TGCGCCAGCAGCCCGATCAACCCCGGAGAGACCCAGTACTTC
NA | NA | TRBJ2-7 | TRBV1 | 19 | CTSSTRPARLAGFSYEQYF | TGCACCAGCAGCACCCGCCCCGCCCGACTAGCGGGATTCTCCTACGAGCAGTACTTC
NA | NA | TRBJ2-1 | TRBV2 | 13 | CASRGKGNNEQFF | TGTGCCAGCAGGGGAAAGGGGAACAATGAGCAGTTCTTC
few | TRBD1 | TRBJ1-2 | TRBV6-6 | 13 | CASSSTGDYGYTF | TGTGCCAGCAGTTCGACAGGGGACTATGGCTACACCTTC
NA | TRBD1 | TRBJ2-3 | TRBV18 | 15 | CASSPFQGDTDTQYF | TGTGCCAGCTCACCATTCCAGGGGGACACAGATACGCAGTATTTT
NA | NA | TRBJ2-6 | TRBV30 | 13 | CARGVSGANVLTF | TGTGCCCGCGGGGTCTCTGGGGCCAACGTCCTGACTTTC
few | NA | TRBJ2-2 | TRBV29-1 | 13 | CSVLQGNTGELFF | TGCAGCGTCTTACAGGGGAACACCGGGGAGCTGTTTTTT
NA | NA | TRBJ2-3 | TRBV5-4 | 13 | CASSFLGSGTQYF | TGTGCCAGCAGCTTTCTGGGGAGTGGTACGCAGTATTTT